This TCR beta chain comes out of a study of control samples from healthy donors and cancer patients. The germline CDR1 and CDR2 sequences are SGHTA and FQGNSA. With V trimmed by 4 bases and J by 4 bases, 6 bases remained unmatched. This CDR3 region has 14 residues. TCRdb's table, derived via immunoSEQ multiplex PCR, lists solely in-frame clones and lacks some. The sample contains approximately 9,800 clones, roughly 93% of which appear only once. The sequenced sample was PBMCs. The V gene is TRBV7-2, the J gene TRBJ2-5; 7 bases are a match to TRBD2. This clonotype was sampled from a man in his sixties with colorectal cancer. The CDR3 loop is CASSSSGATETQYF. For the CDR3, the DNA is TGTGCCAGCAGCTCCAGCGGGGCAACAGAGACCCAGTACTTC. The full variable domain, in which reference TRBV7-2 and TRBJ2-5 provide the parts outside the CDR3, is GAGVSQSPSNKVTEKGKDVELRCDPISGHTALYWYRQSLGQGLEFLIYFQGNSAPDKSGLPSDRFSAERTGGSVSTLTIQRTQQEDSAVYLCASSSSGATETQYFGPGTRLLVL.